Shown below are 19 T cell receptor beta chains from a single sample sequenced in a study of regulatory T cells in long-lasting Graves disease. Building of the TCR beta libraries involved iRepertoire HTBI primers and Arm-PCR of CDR3 regions. TCRdb redid the calling of the multiplex PCR reads with MiXCR, one entry per CDR3 protein. The sample carries some 250,000 distinct CDR3 sequences, approximately 20% recorded once. The sample's time point: newly diagnosed GD, antithyroid drugs for less than 3 months. RNA extracted from PBMCs served as the sequencing template. These data also formed part of another study, on T cells in Graves' hyperthyroidism and ophthalmopathy.

Here the sequenced sample was peripheral blood mononuclear cells (PBMCs), taken at new diagnosis, from a patient treated with antithyroid drugs. The source is a woman aged 30 to 39 with Graves disease.

This clonotype was counted at least ten times. V is TRBV2 and J is TRBJ1-1; 7 nucleotides agree with TRBD1. This CDR3 spans 13 amino acids. J lost 2 bases, V lost 8 bases, and 5 bases had no gene match. Germline CDR1 SNHLY, CDR2 FYNNEI. This CDR3 is CASCGQVNTEAFF. CDR3 coding DNA: TGTGCCAGCTGCGGACAGGTTAACACTGAAGCTTTCTTT.

This clonotype appeared many times. This rearrangement joins TRBV2 to TRBJ1-1; D not resolved. Trimming cost V 7 bases and J 3 bases, with 9 bases left between them. Germline CDR1 and CDR2: SNHLY and FYNNEI. There are 12 residues in the CDR3. CDR3 sequence: CASMTAYTEAFF. The CDR3 nucleotides are TGTGCCAGCATGACGGCATACACTGAAGCTTTCTTT. Filled out from reference TRBV2 and TRBJ1-1, the complete variable domain reads EPEVTQTPSHQVTQMGQEVILRCVPISNHLYFYWYRQILGQKVEFLVSFYNNEISEKSEIFDDQFSVERPDGSNFTLKIRSTKLEDSAMYFCASMTAYTEAFFGQGTRLTVV.

This clonotype was seen a few times. This chain links TRBV4-1 with TRBJ2-2; tentatively, D is TRBD1 or TRBD2 (7 bases each). The CDR3 has 16 residues. V shed 6 bases and J shed 0 bases, with 14 bases lying between them. CDR1 is MGHRA, CDR2 YSYEKL, per germline. The CDR3 loop is CASRLQGGANTGELFF. DNA of the CDR3: TGCGCCAGCAGACTCCAGGGGGGGGCGAACACCGGGGAGCTGTTTTTT.

The chain employs TRBV3-1 and TRBJ1-6; TRBD1 is a possible D gene (5 bases). Trimming cost V 5 bases and J 9 bases, with 11 bases left between them. This CDR3 region has 13 residues. The germline V gene encodes CDR1 LGHDT and CDR2 YNNKEL (reference sequence). This CDR3 is CASSSYGGSPLHF. The CDR3 DNA follows: TGTGCCAGCAGCTCCTACGGGGGTTCACCCCTCCACTTT.

This clonotype showed up many times. J is TRBJ1-2 and V is TRBV4-2; D is uncertain. Trimming removed 0 bases from V and 3 bases from J, with 8 bases in between. The CDR3 consists of 14 residues. Germline V gives CDR1 LGHNA, CDR2 YNFKEQ. The CDR3 spells CASSQEFRYYGYTF. The CDR3 DNA reads TGTGCCAGCAGCCAAGAATTTAGATACTATGGCTACACCTTC.

This clonotype was detected ten times or more. The chain uses TRBV7-6 and TRBJ2-5; D call uncertain. V gave up 3 bases and J gave up 4 bases, with 9 bases separating them. The germline V gene encodes CDR1 SGHVS and CDR2 FNYEAQ. The CDR3 consists of 13 residues. The CDR3 bases are TGTGCCAGCAGCTTCGCGCCGGGAGAGACCCAGTACTTC. Its translation: CASSFAPGETQYF.

This clonotype appeared many times. The chain recombines TRBV6-1 with TRBJ1-4, with 11 bases matching TRBD1. The CDR3 contains 14 residues. J gave up 8 bases and V 7 bases, and 6 bases lay outside the gene matches. Germline assignment: CDR1 MNHNS and CDR2 SASEGT. CDR3 loop: CASMGQGVREKLFF. The CDR3 nucleotides are TGTGCCAGCATGGGACAGGGGGTACGAGAAAAACTGTTTTTT.

J is TRBJ1-6 and V is TRBV3-1, with D uncertain. Trimming removed 2 bases from V and 10 bases from J, with 15 bases in between. This CDR3 is 15 amino acids long. The germline CDR1 and CDR2 sequences are LGHDT and YNNKEL (reference sequence). CDR3 sequence reads: CASSQPGPGSSPLHF. The CDR3 DNA sequence: TGTGCCAGCAGCCAACCAGGTCCGGGGAGCTCACCCCTCCACTTT.

Comment on this clonotype: This is likely an artifact of a read error, given a far larger clone one base away. The V and J genes are TRBV9 and TRBJ1-2, with TRBD1 as a possible D gene (5 bases). The V end lost 7 bases, the J end lost 3 bases, and 22 bases lay between the germline ends. Germline lookup yields CDR1 SGDLS and CDR2 YYNGEE. This CDR3 region has 16 residues. In DNA, the CDR3 is TGTGCCAGCTCACCATTCAACTCACAGGACGACTATGGCTACACCTTC. Its protein product is CASSPFNSQDDYGYTF.

This clonotype was seen ten or more times. The V and J genes are TRBV2 and TRBJ2-7; 9 bases align to TRBD2. V shed 5 bases, J shed 5 bases, and the junction held 1 base outside the gene matches. This CDR3 has 12 residues. The germline V gene has CDR1 SNHLY and CDR2 FYNNEI. The CDR3 DNA sequence: TGTGCCAGCAGTTCTAGCGGGGACGAGCAGTACTTC. This codes for CASSSSGDEQYF.

This clonotype was detected ten times or more. This rearrangement joins TRBV20-1 to TRBJ2-3, with a possible D match to TRBD2 (6 bases). The ends were cut back, 0 bases at V and 1 base at J, with 11 bases in the middle. The CDR3 spans 15 residues. From germline, CDR1 is DFQATT and CDR2 SNEGSKA (reference sequence). The CDR3 loop reads CSARDIERGTDTQYF. The CDR3 bases are TGCAGTGCTAGAGACATCGAGCGGGGCACAGATACGCAGTATTTT.

The rearrangement uses TRBV3-1 and TRBJ2-3; perhaps TRBD2 as D (6 bases). CDR1 and CDR2 from the germline V gene are LGHDT and YNNKEL (reference sequence). The CDR3 length is 15 residues. Trimming shortened V by 5 bases and J by 6 bases, and 18 bases separated the two germline ends. The CDR3 DNA reads as TGTGCCAGCAGCGTTCGACTAGGGATATCCGATACGCAGTATTTT. This gives the protein CASSVRLGISDTQYF.

Ten or more counts support this clonotype. V gene TRBV18 combines with J gene TRBJ1-6; 9 bases align to TRBD1. Germline values: CDR1 KGHSH, CDR2 LQKENI. The CDR3 runs 15 residues. Unmatched junction bases numbered 8, after V lost 8 bases and J lost 6 bases. CDR3 sequence: CASSPPGQGNSPLHF. CDR3 bases: TGTGCCAGCAGCCCTCCGGGACAGGGTAATTCACCCCTCCACTTT. Together with reference TRBV18 and TRBJ1-6, the CDR3 gives the full variable domain: NAGVMQNPRHLVRRRGQEARLRCSPMKGHSHVYWYRQLPEEGLKFMVYLQKENIIDESGMPKERFSAEFPKEGPSILRIQQVVRGDSAAYFCASSPPGQGNSPLHFGNGTRLTVT.

Comment on this clonotype: A clone one base away is much larger, so this may be a read error. The CDR3 reads CASSLGVGELFF. DNA of the CDR3: TGTGCCAGCAGCTTAGGGGTCGGGGAGCTGTTTTTT. V usage is TRBV7-9 and J usage is TRBJ2-2; D remains ambiguous. This CDR3 contains 12 residues. V dropped 1 base and J dropped 7 bases, with 4 bases sitting between them. Germline CDR1 reads SEHNR; CDR2 reads FQNEAQ (reference sequence).

This clonotype was found many times. The chain joins TRBV18 to TRBJ2-3; TRBD2 matches at 7 bases. Germline CDR1 reads KGHSH; CDR2 reads LQKENI. The CDR3 length is 15 residues. V trimming: 3 bases; J trimming: 6 bases; junction bases outside the gene matches: 9. The CDR3 protein is CASSPIARGGDTQYF. The DNA for the CDR3 is TGTGCCAGCTCACCCATAGCCCGGGGAGGGGATACGCAGTATTTT.

The sample holds many counts of this clonotype. This chain joins TRBV18 and TRBJ2-5; 12 positions agree with TRBD2. The CDR3 extends over 16 amino acids. J was trimmed by 4 bases and V by 0 bases; bases with no gene match: 3. Germline lookup yields CDR1 KGHSH and CDR2 LQKENI. CDR3 sequence reads: CASSPPPTSGGETQYF. Written as DNA, the CDR3 is TGTGCCAGCTCACCACCCCCGACTAGCGGGGGAGAGACCCAGTACTTC.

This clonotype was observed once. This likely traces to a read error, being one base from a far larger clone. The gene calls are TRBV20-1 and TRBJ2-3; D unclear. The assigned J gene may be wrong: the sequence end matches TRBJ1-1 better. From germline, CDR1 is DFQATT and CDR2 SNEGSKA (reference sequence). The CDR3 is made up of 12 amino acids. The CDR3 nucleotides read TGCAGTGCTAGATCTGAGGCCTTTGAAGCTTTCTTT. Its translation: CSARSEAFEAFF.

This clonotype showed up just a few times. This sequence joins TRBV12-3 or TRBV12-4 and TRBJ1-2, with D perhaps matching TRBD1 (6 bases). V gave up 4 bases and J gave up 8 bases, with 8 bases separating them. This CDR3 is built from 11 residues. The CDR3 protein is CASSWGRGYTF. CDR3 nucleotide sequence: TGTGCCAGCAGTTGGGGGCGCGGCTACACCTTC.

As concerns this clonotype: It is likely a read error: a sequence one base away is far more abundant. This chain uses TRBV7-2 with TRBJ1-1; D possibly corresponds to TRBD1 (5 bases). The CDR3 has 16 amino acids. Trimming left V 5 bases short and J 3 bases short, with 19 bases between. Germline V gene sequence: CDR1 SGHTA, CDR2 FQGNSA. In DNA form, the CDR3 reads TGTGCCAGCAGCCATACCCAGTCTCAGGGCGACACTGAAGCTTTCTTT. Translating it yields CASSHTQSQGDTEAFF. Drawing the rest from reference TRBV7-2 and TRBJ1-1, the complete variable domain is GAGVSQSPSNKVTEKGKDVELRCDPISGHTALYWYRQSLGQGLEFLIYFQGNSAPDKSGLPSDRFSAERTGGSVSTLTIQRTQQEDSAVYLCASSHTQSQGDTEAFFGQGTRLTVV.